This T cell receptor (beta chain) derives from a study of T cell changes during pregnancy in multiple sclerosis (dated by TCRdb to the late 2010s). Concerning the study at large: Changes in the T cell repertoire over the course of pregnancy were examined in this study in women with multiple sclerosis.

Library preparation employed the immunoSEQ multiplex PCR assay. The immuneACCESS repertoire file appears here via TCRdb, limited to in-frame rearrangements. These files lack a portion of the clones; in checked studies, under half of the deficit traces to unresolved V genes, and the cause of the others is not known. Within this sample are over 35,000 clones, with 85% to 95% of them counted one time only. The ten largest clonotypes hold approximately 1.2% of the sample. Note on this clone: Its antigen remains unidentified. Base-call qualities are not available, and no considerably larger clone is one nucleotide away.

Including cysteine and phenylalanine, the CDR3 has 14 amino acids. The DNA shown is the 42-base CDR3, in frame from base 1. For CDR1 and CDR2, the germline V gene lists KGHSH and LQKENI. V gives up 0 bases and J gives up 0 bases, and the segment between their germline ends measures 5 bases. The sequencing sample was made of peripheral blood. The receptor comes from a female donor with multiple sclerosis, enrolled in a pregnancy study. The chain is encoded by TRBV18 joined to TRBJ1-1, with no confident D gene call. The bases read TGTGCCAGCTCACCACCAAGGCTGAACACTGAAGCTTTCTTT. Protein translation: CASSPPRLNTEAFF.